This entry lists 30 T cell receptor beta chains sequenced from one sample in a study of T cell responses to AZD1222 COVID-19 vaccine. TCRdb's table, derived via immunoSEQ multiplex PCR, lists solely in-frame clones and lacks some. Of 90,000 to 120,000 clones in the sample, roughly 87% were seen once. Sequencing was performed on peripheral blood, taken on day 0 of MenACWY control vaccination. These receptors all stem from an adult in good health.

The rearrangement uses TRBV30 and TRBJ1-1; the match to TRBD1 covers 7 bases. V was pared by 3 bases and J by 1 base, with 8 bases of the junction left unmatched. There are 15 residues in the CDR3. CDR1 GTSNPN and CDR2 SVGIG come from the germline V gene (reference sequence). The CDR3 spells CAWRPRQGSNTEAFF. CDR3 DNA: TGTGCCTGGAGACCGCGACAGGGATCGAACACTGAAGCTTTCTTT.

V usage is TRBV7-9 and J usage is TRBJ1-2; 9 positions match TRBD1. Trimming at V came to 5 bases and at J to 8 bases, leaving 6 bases not matched to a gene. The CDR3 covers 13 residues. From germline, CDR1 is SEHNR and CDR2 FQNEAQ (reference sequence). The CDR3 DNA reads as TGTGCCAGCAGCCGGACAGGGGAGGGCGGCTACACCTTC. This codes for CASSRTGEGGYTF.

CDR3 amino acids: CASSKTYEQYF. CDR3 in DNA: TGTGCCAGCAGTAAAACCTACGAGCAGTACTTC. The chain recombines TRBV6-2 or TRBV6-3 with TRBJ2-7; D is uncertain. The CDR3 consists of 11 residues. Trimming removed 5 bases from V and 2 bases from J, with 4 bases in between. Germline-derived CDR1 and CDR2 are MNHEY and SVGEGT.

J is TRBJ1-6 and V is TRBV7-2; TRBD1 matches 9 bases. Germline values: CDR1 SGHTA, CDR2 FQGNSA. The CDR3 has 15 residues. V lost 4 bases, J lost 7 bases, and 5 bases stayed unmatched. The CDR3 region has the DNA TGTGCCAGCAGCTGGACCGGGACAGGGAATTCACCCCTCCACTTT. This codes for CASSWTGTGNSPLHF.

The chain carries TRBV6-5 and TRBJ2-1; 8 bases map to TRBD2. Losses at the gene ends were 7 bases for V and 10 bases for J; bases not matched to a gene: 12. This CDR3 comprises 14 residues. Germline V gives CDR1 MNHEY, CDR2 SVGAGI. The CDR3 is CASTPGTRSGEQFF. The DNA of the CDR3 is TGTGCCAGCACCCCCGGGACTAGATCAGGAGAGCAGTTCTTC.

This rearrangement joins TRBV11-3 to TRBJ1-1; D gene ambiguous. From germline, CDR1 is SGHNT and CDR2 YENEEA. The V and J ends lost 4 bases and 4 bases respectively, with 10 bases between them. The CDR3 is 13 residues long. The CDR3 sequence: CASSSGPGTEAFF. The CDR3 DNA is TGTGCCAGCAGCTCGGGCCCGGGCACTGAAGCTTTCTTT.

The genes are TRBV9 and TRBJ1-4; 9 nucleotides line up with TRBD1. This CDR3 region has 14 residues. Trimming took 3 bases from V and 8 from J; bases not matched to a gene: 5. The germline CDR1 and CDR2 sequences are SGDLS and YYNGEE. The CDR3 region is CASSANRGREKLFF. The CDR3 DNA reads TGTGCCAGCAGCGCGAACAGGGGGCGGGAAAAACTGTTTTTT.

The chain recombines TRBV19 with TRBJ1-2, with no clear D. The germline V gene encodes CDR1 LNHDA and CDR2 SQIVND (reference sequence). The germline V and J ends were trimmed by 6 bases and 8 bases, with 16 bases remaining between them. This CDR3 has 13 residues. The CDR3 DNA reads TGTGCCAGTAGGGACTCGCCGGGAGGCGGCTACACCTTC. Protein: CASRDSPGGGYTF.

Worth noting for this clone: At one of its ends the junction is not consistent with the germline gene, which may arise from a read error. This chain links TRBV7-7 with TRBJ2-5; D unresolved. Germline V gene lookup returns CDR1 SSHAT and CDR2 FNYEAQ (reference sequence). CDR3 length: 12 amino acids. The CDR3 nucleotides are TGTGCTAGCAGCTTATTGGGAGAGACCCAGTACTTC. This translates into CASSLLGETQYF. The full variable domain, rest sourced from reference TRBV7-7 and TRBJ2-5, is GAGVSQSPRYKVTKRGQDVTLRCDPISSHATLYWYQQALGQGPEFLTYFNYEAQPDKSGLPSDRFSAERPEGSISTLTIQRTEQRDSAMYRCASSLLGETQYFGPGTRLLVL.

The V and J genes are TRBV27 and TRBJ1-2; the D is unclear. The V gene lost 3 bases and the J gene lost 3 bases, with 11 bases spanning the gap. The length of the CDR3 is 14 residues. Germline values: CDR1 MNHEY, CDR2 SMNVEV (reference sequence). CDR3 amino acids: CASSFISSDYGYTF. CDR3 coding DNA: TGTGCCAGCAGTTTTATCTCCAGTGACTATGGCTACACCTTC.

The chain combines TRBV23-1 with TRBJ1-5; D ambiguous. TRBV23-1 is designated an ORF whose function remains uncertain. The V and J ends lost 9 bases and 0 bases respectively, with 15 bases between them. This CDR3 region has 15 residues. The CDR3 sequence is CARNGFGISNQPQHF. CDR3 nucleotide sequence: TGCGCCAGGAACGGGTTTGGTATTAGCAATCAGCCCCAGCATTTT.

In its sample, this clone was seen a few times. At one of its ends the junction is not consistent with the germline gene, which may arise from a read error. J is TRBJ2-7 and V is TRBV5-1; 10 positions agree with TRBD2. CDR3 length: 15 residues. The V gene's germline CDR1 is SGHRS and CDR2 YFSETQ. The CDR3 DNA is TGCGCCAGCGGCTTAGCGGGGGGTGCCTCCTACGAGCAGTACTTC. Residues: CASGLAGGASYEQYF.

The rearrangement joins TRBV19 to TRBJ1-1; no clear D. Trimming left V 5 bases short and J 0 bases short, with 7 bases between. The CDR3 is made up of 13 amino acids. Germline V lookup: CDR1 LNHDA, CDR2 SQIVND (reference sequence). The CDR3 is CASSQALNTEAFF. The CDR3 DNA sequence: TGTGCCAGTAGTCAGGCGCTGAACACTGAAGCTTTCTTT.

This chain uses TRBV3-1 (or the pseudogene TRBV3-2) with TRBJ2-1, with 8 bases identical to TRBD2. The CDR3 spans 16 residues. After removal of 6 bases from V and 1 base from J, the junction contained 8 bases not matched to a gene. Per the germline V gene, CDR1 is LGHDT and CDR2 is YNNKEL (reference sequence). The DNA of the CDR3 is TGTGCCAGCAGTCTAGCGGGCGGGGGGTCCTACAATGAGCAGTTCTTC. Amino acid sequence: CASSLAGGGSYNEQFF.

The chain employs TRBV10-3 and TRBJ2-2; possibly TRBD1 for D (5 bases). This CDR3 has 14 residues. CDR1 and CDR2 (germline): ENHRY, SYGVKD. The ends were cut back, 2 bases at V and 6 bases at J, with 10 bases in the middle. CDR3 in DNA: TGTGCCATCAGTGAGAACAGGCTATCCGGGGAGCTGTTTTTT. Its protein is CAISENRLSGELFF.

The rearrangement links TRBV11-3 to TRBJ2-3; 8 nucleotides match TRBD2. The trim removed 3 bases at V and 4 bases at J, leaving 6 bases unmatched. CDR3 length: 15 residues. Germline V gene lookup returns CDR1 SGHNT and CDR2 YENEEA. In DNA form, the CDR3 reads TGTGCCAGCAGCTTCTCGGGGGGGGTCGCAGATACGCAGTATTTT. Translation gives CASSFSGGVADTQYF.

As DNA, the CDR3 is TGCAGCGTTGATCGGGGGGCTAACACTGAAGCTTTCTTT. Translated: CSVDRGANTEAFF. V is TRBV29-1 and J is TRBJ1-1; D is possibly TRBD1 (6 bases). Trimming took off 3 bases at V and 2 bases at J, with 10 bases between the two ends. The CDR3 spans 13 residues. Germline V gene data show CDR1 as SQVTM and CDR2 as ANQGSEA.

V usage is TRBV15 and J usage is TRBJ2-3; D is uncertain. Trimming removed 5 bases from V and 5 bases from J, with 8 bases in between. This CDR3 spans 12 amino acids. Germline lookup yields CDR1 LNHNV and CDR2 YYDKDF (reference sequence). The CDR3 DNA is TGTGCCACCAGCCCCCGCCGAGATACGCAGTATTTT. Protein sequence: CATSPRRDTQYF. The whole variable domain, filled in from reference TRBV15 and TRBJ2-3, reads DAMVIQNPRYQVTQFGKPVTLSCSQTLNHNVMYWYQQKSSQAPKLLFHYYDKDFNNEADTPDNFQSRRPNTSFCFLDIRSPGLGDTAMYLCATSPRRDTQYFGPGTRLTVL.

V gene TRBV4-1 combines with J gene TRBJ1-3; D is unresolved. The CDR3 loop spans 17 amino acids. Trimming cost V 2 bases and J 0 bases, with 14 bases left between them. The V gene's germline CDR1 is MGHRA and CDR2 YSYEKL. DNA of the CDR3: TGCGCCAGCAGCCAACCCCGGGCGGCCGACTCTGGAAACACCATATATTTT. Translation: CASSQPRAADSGNTIYF.

The chain uses TRBV6-2 or TRBV6-3 and TRBJ1-2; possible D gene TRBD1, 5 bases. The germline V gene encodes CDR1 MNHEY and CDR2 SVGEGT. Between the trimmed V and J ends, which lost 4 bases and 0 bases, there was a span of 9 bases. The CDR3 has 14 amino acids. CDR3 sequence: CASSWLDTNYGYTF. The CDR3 DNA is TGTGCCAGCAGTTGGTTGGACACTAACTATGGCTACACCTTC.

Relative to its sample, this clone is medium-sized. In nucleotides, the CDR3 is TGTGCCAGCAGCCAAGATACGGGGCGCCCAGATACGCAGTATTTT. It translates to CASSQDTGRPDTQYF. J is TRBJ2-3 and V is TRBV3-1 (or the pseudogene TRBV3-2), with D perhaps assigned TRBD1 or TRBD2 (5 bases each). The CDR3 length is 15 residues. Trimming took 0 bases from V and 4 from J, leaving 11 bases between them. Germline CDR1 and CDR2: LGHDT and YNNKEL (reference sequence).

The J gene is TRBJ2-1, the V gene TRBV7-2; 9 nucleotides match TRBD2. CDR1 is SGHTA and CDR2 is FQGNSA in the germline V gene. V dropped 2 bases and J dropped 6; count of bases not matched to a gene: 14. This CDR3 is 18 amino acids long. CDR3 loop: CASSLNVRGGFLFNEQFF. The CDR3 DNA sequence: TGTGCCAGCAGCTTAAACGTGCGGGGGGGCTTCTTATTCAATGAGCAGTTCTTC.

V usage is TRBV9 and J usage is TRBJ2-3; 7 nucleotides line up with TRBD2. The CDR3 has 15 amino acids. V lost 1 base to trimming and J lost 6 bases; unmatched junction nucleotides: 8. Per the germline V gene, CDR1 is SGDLS and CDR2 is YYNGEE. The CDR3 region has the DNA TGTGCCAGCAGCGTACCTAGCGGTTCGTGGGATACGCAGTATTTT. Amino acids: CASSVPSGSWDTQYF. The entire variable domain, with the rest obtained from reference TRBV9 and TRBJ2-3, is as follows: DSGVTQTPKHLITATGQRVTLRCSPRSGDLSVYWYQQSLDQGLQFLIQYYNGEERAKGNILERFSAQQFPDLHSELNLSSLELGDSALYFCASSVPSGSWDTQYFGPGTRLTVL.

This clone was detected once. The V gene is TRBV5-5, the J gene TRBJ1-4, with 9 positions matching TRBD1. The CDR3 extends over 16 amino acids. The germline V gene has CDR1 SGHKS and CDR2 YYEKEE (reference sequence). V trimming: 4 bases; J trimming: 1 base; junction bases outside the gene matches: 5. CDR3 bases: TGTGCCAGCAGCGGGGGACAGGGAGGAACTAATGAAAAACTGTTTTTT. Protein product: CASSGGQGGTNEKLFF.

At least ten counts were recorded for this clone. DNA for the CDR3: TGTGCCAGCAGCACCACTAGCGGGGGACCCGAGCAGTACTTC. It is translated as CASSTTSGGPEQYF. The chain couples TRBV7-9 to TRBJ2-7; 11 nucleotides align to TRBD2. The CDR3 sequence is 14 residues long. V lost 5 bases, J lost 6 bases, and 6 bases stayed unmatched. Germline CDR1 reads SEHNR; CDR2 reads FQNEAQ (reference sequence).

CDR3 loop: CASRRDRVATNEKLFF. The DNA of the CDR3 is TGTGCCAGCAGAAGGGACAGGGTGGCAACTAATGAAAAACTGTTTTTT. V is TRBV27 and J is TRBJ1-4, with TRBD1 matching 9 bases. The length of the CDR3 is 16 residues. After removal of 6 bases from V and 0 bases from J, the junction contained 5 bases not matched to a gene. The V gene's germline CDR1 is MNHEY and CDR2 SMNVEV (reference sequence).

The V call is TRBV7-9, the J call TRBJ2-1, with D possibly being TRBD1 or TRBD2 (6 bases each). V lost 3 bases, J lost 13 bases, and 16 bases lay in between. This CDR3 is built from 13 residues. Germline CDR1 SEHNR, CDR2 FQNEAQ (reference sequence). Written as DNA, the CDR3 is TGTGCCAGCAGCTTTTCGGGGGCCGGACGACAGTTCTTC. It yields the protein CASSFSGAGRQFF.

The chain links TRBV23-1 to TRBJ1-1; tentative D call: TRBD1 (6 bases). TRBV23-1 is reported as an ORF; its role is uncertain. With 2 bases removed from V and 5 bases from J, the gap between germline ends came to 15 bases. The CDR3 sequence is 15 residues long. The CDR3 sequence is CASSQMGGARTEAFF. CDR3 nucleotide sequence: TGCGCCAGCAGTCAAATGGGGGGCGCGAGGACTGAAGCTTTCTTT.

The chain links TRBV11-3 to TRBJ1-1; 7 nucleotides match TRBD1. Germline lookup yields CDR1 SGHNT and CDR2 YENEEA. This CDR3 comprises 15 residues. V trimming: 4 bases; J trimming: 0 bases; junction bases outside the gene matches: 5. CDR3 in amino acids: CASSSGDSLNTEAFF. In DNA form, the CDR3 reads TGTGCCAGCAGCTCGGGGGACAGTCTGAACACTGAAGCTTTCTTT.

The genes are TRBV7-2 and TRBJ1-2; a weak D match, TRBD1 (6 bases). Germline V gene sequence: CDR1 SGHTA, CDR2 FQGNSA. This CDR3 has 13 residues. Trimming took off 5 bases at V and 4 bases at J, with 11 bases between the two ends. The chain's CDR3 is CASSPATGYGYTF. For the CDR3, the DNA is TGTGCCAGCAGCCCCGCGACAGGCTATGGCTACACCTTC. The full variable domain, rest sourced from reference TRBV7-2 and TRBJ1-2, is GAGVSQSPSNKVTEKGKDVELRCDPISGHTALYWYRQSLGQGLEFLIYFQGNSAPDKSGLPSDRFSAERTGGSVSTLTIQRTQQEDSAVYLCASSPATGYGYTFGSGTRLTVV.